Presented here are 25 T cell receptor beta chains from one specimen sequenced in a study of spatial heterogeneity in lung cancer. TCRdb independently ran MiXCR on the 5' RACE reads; one entry per CDR3 protein. The top ten clones hold roughly a quarter of a sample with fewer than 13,000 distinct CDR3 sequences, 8.6% of them seen once. As to time point: sample taken at primary tumor resection. In each case, whole RNA from tumor, nontumor lung or frozen PBMC was sequenced unsorted. Sequences were derived from PBMCs, sampled at surgery. The receptors originated from a male donor with early-stage non-small cell lung cancer.

The chain employs TRBV23-1 and TRBJ2-2; 10 bases match TRBD2. TRBV23-1 is given ORF status, its function remaining uncertain. J lost 6 bases, V lost 0 bases, and 7 bases had no gene match. The CDR3 consists of 17 residues. CDR3 sequence reads: CASSQSELAGDSGELFF. In DNA form, the CDR3 reads TGCGCCAGCAGTCAATCTGAGCTAGCGGGAGACTCCGGGGAGCTGTTTTTT.

As for this clonotype: This may be a read error: a much more frequent sequence differs by one nucleotide. The rearrangement links TRBV4-3 to TRBJ2-1, with D possibly matching TRBD2 (7 bases). The V gene's germline CDR1 is LGHNA and CDR2 YSLEER. The CDR3 extends over 15 amino acids. CDR3 in DNA: TGCGCCAGCAGCAAAGACTGGAGGGGGGGCGATGAGCAGTTCTTC. It codes for CASSKDWRGGDEQFF.

This clonotype was counted only a few times. The chain is built from TRBV7-9 and TRBJ2-7; D tentatively fits TRBD1 or TRBD2 (6 bases each). The CDR3 is 15 residues long. V lost 1 base and J lost 2, with 12 bases in between. Germline V gives CDR1 SEHNR, CDR2 FQNEAQ (reference sequence). CDR3 in amino acids: CASSLVGGPAYEQYF. DNA of the CDR3: TGTGCCAGCAGCTTAGTCGGGGGCCCCGCCTACGAGCAGTACTTC.

V gene TRBV5-1 combines with J gene TRBJ2-3; 11 bases map to TRBD2. The trim removed 4 bases at V and 1 base at J, leaving 2 bases unmatched. The CDR3 consists of 15 residues. The germline V gene has CDR1 SGHRS and CDR2 YFSETQ. In DNA form, the CDR3 reads TGCGCCAGCAGCGCGGGACTAGCGGGCACAGATACGCAGTATTTT. Its protein product is CASSAGLAGTDTQYF.

This clonotype has a single count. The rearrangement joins TRBV30 to TRBJ2-7; 9 nucleotides match TRBD2. V lost 4 bases, J lost 6 bases, and 7 bases stayed unmatched. The germline V gene has CDR1 GTSNPN and CDR2 SVGIG (reference sequence). The CDR3 runs 13 residues. For the CDR3, the DNA is TGTGCCTGGAATAGAAGACTAGCGGTCGAGCAGTACTTC. Amino acids: CAWNRRLAVEQYF.

This clonotype was picked up many times. The chain carries TRBV3-1 and TRBJ2-5; the D gene is possibly TRBD1 (5 bases). Germline V gives CDR1 LGHDT, CDR2 YNNKEL (reference sequence). V lost 4 bases to trimming and J lost 2 bases, with 17 bases between them. The CDR3 has 16 residues. The CDR3 DNA sequence: TGTGCCAGCAGCCCAAGGGGAATGGGCGTTCAAGAGACCCAGTACTTC. It encodes CASSPRGMGVQETQYF.

This clonotype was counted many times. The chain employs TRBV7-8 and TRBJ1-4; D perhaps matches TRBD1 (5 bases). This CDR3 comprises 15 residues. From germline, CDR1 is SGHVS and CDR2 FQNEAQ. V shed 5 bases and J shed 0 bases, with 10 bases lying between them. The CDR3 DNA reads TGTGCCAGCAGCCCGGGGACGTCAACTAATGAAAAACTGTTTTTT. Translated: CASSPGTSTNEKLFF.

The chain links TRBV27 to TRBJ2-1; D perhaps matches TRBD2 (6 bases). CDR1 and CDR2 from the germline V gene are MNHEY and SMNVEV (reference sequence). The ends were cut back, 3 bases at V and 2 bases at J, with 11 bases in the middle. The CDR3 is 15 amino acids. The CDR3 loop reads CASSLAGPAYNEQFF. The CDR3 nucleotides are TGTGCCAGCAGTTTGGCGGGACCAGCCTACAATGAGCAGTTCTTC.

By sample share, this clonotype is medium-sized. V usage is TRBV4-3 and J usage is TRBJ1-2; unclear D gene. CDR1 and CDR2 (germline): LGHNA, YSLEER. V lost 1 base and J 1 base, leaving 7 bases between the germline ends. CDR3 length: 14 residues. DNA of the CDR3: TGCGCCAGCAGCCAAGGTCACGATAACTATGGCTACACCTTC. Translated, it gives CASSQGHDNYGYTF.

This chain's CDR3 is CAISLGEVDEQFF. The CDR3 DNA sequence: TGTGCCATCAGTTTGGGTGAAGTGGATGAGCAGTTCTTC. The chain has TRBV10-3 and TRBJ2-1, with D unclear. Germline V lookup: CDR1 ENHRY, CDR2 SYGVKD. Trimming removed 5 bases from V and 8 bases from J, with 13 bases in between. The CDR3 runs to 13 residues.

The V call is TRBV12-3 or TRBV12-4, the J call TRBJ2-3, with a weak D call TRBD1 (6 bases). V dropped 9 bases and J dropped 0 bases, with 10 bases sitting between them. CDR3 length: 13 amino acids. CDR3 protein: CASGGHSTDTQYF. CDR3 nucleotide sequence: TGTGCCAGTGGGGGACACAGCACAGATACGCAGTATTTT.

There are many counts of this clonotype. The gene calls are TRBV10-3 and TRBJ1-1; D uncertain. Germline CDR1 reads ENHRY; CDR2 reads SYGVKD. The CDR3 sequence is 15 residues long. Trimming took off 1 base at V and 0 bases at J, with 9 bases between the two ends. CDR3 nucleotides: TGTGCCATCAGTGAGTTGGCATCCCTGAACACTGAAGCTTTCTTT. The encoded protein is CAISELASLNTEAFF.

By sample share, this clonotype is medium-sized (0.01 to 0.1%). This chain connects TRBV7-2 to TRBJ2-6; D may be TRBD2 (7 bases). Trimming pared 5 bases from V and 3 bases from J, leaving 20 bases between. CDR1 is SGHTA and CDR2 is FQGNSA in the germline V gene. CDR3 length: 18 amino acids. CDR3 nucleotide sequence: TGTGCCAGCAGCCCCGGAGGGGGGGCAGGAGGTGGGGCCAACGTCCTGACTTTC. It translates to CASSPGGGAGGGANVLTF. Variable domain in full (rest from reference TRBV7-2 and TRBJ2-6): GAGVSQSPSNKVTEKGKDVELRCDPISGHTALYWYRQSLGQGLEFLIYFQGNSAPDKSGLPSDRFSAERTGGSVSTLTIQRTQQEDSAVYLCASSPGGGAGGGANVLTFGAGSRLTVL.

The chain has TRBV19 and TRBJ2-5; D gene unclear. The germline CDR1 and CDR2 sequences are LNHDA and SQIVND (reference sequence). V lost 4 bases and J 3 bases, leaving 9 bases between the germline ends. CDR3 size: 13 residues. DNA of the CDR3: TGTGCCAGTAGTAAGGGCCAGGAAGAGACCCAGTACTTC. Translation gives CASSKGQEETQYF.

This clonotype is deemed medium-sized. The chain employs TRBV4-3 and TRBJ2-3, with a tentative D call TRBD2 (6 bases). V was clipped by 6 bases and J by 1 base, with 8 bases between them. Germline CDR1 and CDR2: LGHNA and YSLEER. The CDR3 has 13 residues. The CDR3 is CASSRERTDTQYF. CDR3 DNA sequence: TGCGCCAGCAGTCGGGAGCGCACAGATACGCAGTATTTT.

In its sample, this clonotype was seen many times. The J gene is TRBJ2-1, the V gene TRBV20-1; 9 nucleotides match TRBD2. Germline V gene data show CDR1 as DFQATT and CDR2 as SNEGSKA (reference sequence). J was trimmed by 5 bases and V by 3 bases; bases with no gene match: 11. This CDR3 has 16 amino acids. DNA for the CDR3: TGCAGTGCTAGTAGGTGGCGGGGGGGTTCAAACAATGAGCAGTTCTTC. It yields the protein CSASRWRGGSNNEQFF.

This clonotype was seen many times. The J gene is TRBJ2-3, the V gene TRBV6-5, with TRBD2 identical over 8 bases. The CDR3 length is 16 residues. The junction had 14 bases not matched to a gene; V was cut back by 6 bases and J by 6 bases. Germline V gene lookup returns CDR1 MNHEY and CDR2 SVGAGI. The DNA of the CDR3 is TGTGCCAGCAGGCAAAACCCTCGTAGCGGGGCGGATACGCAGTATTTT. Translating gives CASRQNPRSGADTQYF.

This clonotype rates as medium-sized. J is TRBJ2-1 and V is TRBV18; D is ambiguous. Looked up from germline, CDR1 is KGHSH and CDR2 is LQKENI. The CDR3 has 14 residues. V was pared by 0 bases and J by 4 bases, with 7 bases between. CDR3 residues: CASSPPPDYNEQFF. The CDR3 nucleotides read TGTGCCAGCTCACCACCCCCAGATTACAATGAGCAGTTCTTC.

This rearrangement joins TRBV18 to TRBJ1-5; a weak D match, TRBD1 (6 bases). CDR3 size: 16 residues. Trimming removed 3 bases from V and 5 bases from J, with 17 bases in between. Germline-derived CDR1 and CDR2 are KGHSH and LQKENI. The CDR3: CASSPFWSGVDQPQHF. CDR3 nucleotides: TGTGCCAGCTCACCCTTCTGGTCAGGGGTCGATCAGCCCCAGCATTTT.

This clonotype appeared many times. The chain employs TRBV5-4 and TRBJ2-3; the D gene is possibly TRBD1 (6 bases). This CDR3 region has 14 residues. CDR1 and CDR2 from the germline V gene are SGHNT and YYREEE (reference sequence). Between the trimmed V and J ends, which lost 1 base and 2 bases, there was a span of 8 bases. CDR3 sequence reads: CASSLNRATDTQYF. In DNA form, the CDR3 reads TGTGCCAGCAGCTTGAACAGGGCCACAGATACGCAGTATTTT.

In this sample, this clonotype turned up many times. The V gene is TRBV9, the J gene TRBJ1-5; D gene uncertain. CDR1 and CDR2 (germline): SGDLS, YYNGEE. Between the trimmed V and J ends, which lost 0 bases and 4 bases, there was a span of 11 bases. The CDR3 is made up of 15 amino acids. The CDR3 sequence: CASSVGPGPNQPQHF. The CDR3 nucleotides read TGTGCCAGCAGCGTAGGTCCGGGCCCTAATCAGCCCCAGCATTTT.

This clonotype was seen ten or more times. The chain has TRBV7-9 and TRBJ1-5; D unclear. Germline lookup yields CDR1 SEHNR and CDR2 FQNEAQ (reference sequence). The CDR3 runs to 13 residues. With 1 base removed from V and 2 bases from J, the gap between germline ends came to 3 bases. The CDR3 loop is CASSLDGNQPQHF. In nucleotides, the CDR3 is TGTGCCAGCAGCTTAGACGGCAATCAGCCCCAGCATTTT. Filled out from reference TRBV7-9 and TRBJ1-5, the complete variable domain reads DTGVSQNPRHKITKRGQNVTFRCDPISEHNRLYWYRQTLGQGPEFLTYFQNEAQLEKSRLLSDRFSAERPKGSFSTLEIQRTEQGDSAMYLCASSLDGNQPQHFGDGTRLSIL.

This clonotype was detected ten times or more. This chain uses TRBV29-1 with TRBJ1-4; D is unclear. CDR3 size: 13 residues. V was clipped by 4 bases and J by 0 bases, with 6 bases between them. Per germline, CDR1 SQVTM and CDR2 ANQGSEA. The CDR3 region has the DNA TGCAGCGTTGTACAAGCAACTAATGAAAAACTGTTTTTT. It translates to CSVVQATNEKLFF.

This clonotype was recorded at least ten times. The chain couples TRBV24-1 to TRBJ2-7; 9 bases are shared with TRBD1. The CDR3 runs 14 residues. Trimming at V came to 2 bases and at J to 8 bases, leaving 6 bases not matched to a gene. Germline V CDR1 and CDR2: KGHDR, SFDVKD. For the CDR3, the DNA is TGTGCCACCAGTGATTCCGGGACAGGGAAAAAGCAGTACTTC. Translating it yields CATSDSGTGKKQYF.

This clonotype was counted many times. CDR3 in DNA: TGTGCCAGCAGCTCCAGTAGCGGGGGGCCGACAAGGGATACGCAGTATTTT. Protein product: CASSSSSGGPTRDTQYF. This chain connects TRBV7-9 to TRBJ2-3, with 10 bases matching TRBD2. Germline V gene data show CDR1 as SEHNR and CDR2 as FQNEAQ (reference sequence). The V segment lost 4 bases and the J segment 6 bases; nucleotides outside the gene matches: 13. This CDR3 is 17 amino acids long.